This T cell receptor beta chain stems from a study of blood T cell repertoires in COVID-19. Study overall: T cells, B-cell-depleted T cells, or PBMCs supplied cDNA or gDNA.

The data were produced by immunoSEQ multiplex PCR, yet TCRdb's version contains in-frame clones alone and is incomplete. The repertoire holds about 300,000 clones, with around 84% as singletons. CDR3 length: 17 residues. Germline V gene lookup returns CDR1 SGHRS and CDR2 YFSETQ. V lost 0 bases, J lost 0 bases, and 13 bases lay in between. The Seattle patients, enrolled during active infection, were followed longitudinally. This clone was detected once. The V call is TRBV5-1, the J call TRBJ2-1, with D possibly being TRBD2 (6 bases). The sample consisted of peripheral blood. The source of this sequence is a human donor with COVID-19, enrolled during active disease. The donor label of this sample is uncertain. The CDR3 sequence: CASSLDNTSISYNEQFF. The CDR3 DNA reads TGCGCCAGCAGCTTGGATAATACTAGCATCTCCTACAATGAGCAGTTCTTC.